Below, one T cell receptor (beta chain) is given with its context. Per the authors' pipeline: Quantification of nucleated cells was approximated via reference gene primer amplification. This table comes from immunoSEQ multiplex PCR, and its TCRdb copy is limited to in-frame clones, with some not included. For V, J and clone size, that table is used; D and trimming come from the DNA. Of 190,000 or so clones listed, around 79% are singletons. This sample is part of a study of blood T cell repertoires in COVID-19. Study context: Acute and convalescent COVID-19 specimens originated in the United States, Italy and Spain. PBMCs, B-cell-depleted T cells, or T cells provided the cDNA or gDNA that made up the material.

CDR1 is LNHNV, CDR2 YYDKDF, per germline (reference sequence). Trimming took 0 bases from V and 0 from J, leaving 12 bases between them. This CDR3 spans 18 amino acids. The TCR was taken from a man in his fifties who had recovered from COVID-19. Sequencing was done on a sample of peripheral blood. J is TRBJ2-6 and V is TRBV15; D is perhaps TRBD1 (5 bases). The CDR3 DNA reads TGTGCCACCAGCAGAGATGGGGCTCCGGGCTCTGGGGCCAACGTCCTGACTTTC. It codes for CATSRDGAPGSGANVLTF.